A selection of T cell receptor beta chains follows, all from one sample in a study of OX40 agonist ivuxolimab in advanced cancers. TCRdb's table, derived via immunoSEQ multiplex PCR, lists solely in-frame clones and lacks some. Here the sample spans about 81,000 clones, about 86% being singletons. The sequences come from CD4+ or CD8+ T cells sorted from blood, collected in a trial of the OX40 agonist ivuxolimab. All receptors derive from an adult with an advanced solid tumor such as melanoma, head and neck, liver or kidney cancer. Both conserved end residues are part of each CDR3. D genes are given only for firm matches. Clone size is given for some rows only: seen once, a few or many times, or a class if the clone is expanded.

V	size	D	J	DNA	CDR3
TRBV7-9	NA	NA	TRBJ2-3	TGTGCCAGCAGCTCAACCGCAGATACGCAGTATTTT	CASSSTADTQYF
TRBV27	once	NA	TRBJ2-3	TGTGCCAGCAGTTGGTTAGTTAACACAGATACGCAGTATTTT	CASSWLVNTDTQYF
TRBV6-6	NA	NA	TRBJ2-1	TGTGCCAGCAGTCCGGGCGGAGATACCTACAATGAGCAGTTCTTC	CASSPGGDTYNEQFF
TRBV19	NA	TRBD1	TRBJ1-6	TGTGCCAGTAGTATAGGGGACAGGGGGCGCGGTAATTCACCCCTCCACTTT	CASSIGDRGRGNSPLHF
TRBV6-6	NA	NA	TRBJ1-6	TGTGCCAGCAGTTACTCCAGCAGACCGACCCTCCACTTT	CASSYSSRPTLHF
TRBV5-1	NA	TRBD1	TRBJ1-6	TGCGCCAGCAGCTTGGGGACAGGGGTAATTTCACCCCTCCACTTT	CASSLGTGVISPLHF
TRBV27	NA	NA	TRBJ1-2	TGTGCCAGCAGTTCGTCTTGGGGGGTGGGGGGCCGGGCCTATGGCTACACCTTC	CASSSSWGVGGRAYGYTF
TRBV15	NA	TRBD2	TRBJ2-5	TGTGTCACCAGCAGAGATGGACTAGCGGGGGGCCCCAGGGGGGAGACCCAGTACTTC	CVTSRDGLAGGPRGETQYF
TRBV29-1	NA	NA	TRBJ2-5	TGCAGCGTTGAACAGAACCAAGAGACCCAGTACTTC	CSVEQNQETQYF
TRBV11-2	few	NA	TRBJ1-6	TGTGCCAGCAGCTTGGAACCAGGTACGGCATCACCCCTCCACTTT	CASSLEPGTASPLHF
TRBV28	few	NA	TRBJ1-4	TGTGCCAGCAGTCCGGGCGTATCCCTGTTTTTT	CASSPGVSLFF
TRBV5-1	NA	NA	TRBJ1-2	TGCGCCAGCAGCTTGAGGCAGCCAGGAAACTATGGCTACACCTTC	CASSLRQPGNYGYTF
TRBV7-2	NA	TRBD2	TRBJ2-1	TGTGCCAGCAGCTCGACGGGAGGGAGCTACAATGAGCAGTTCTTC	CASSSTGGSYNEQFF
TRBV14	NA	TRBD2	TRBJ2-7	TGTGCCAGCAGCCAATACACGGGACTAGCGGGAAAGAAGTACGAGCAGTACTTC	CASSQYTGLAGKKYEQYF
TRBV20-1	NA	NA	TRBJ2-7	TGCAGTGCTAGAGGAGGATACGAGCAGTACTTC	CSARGGYEQYF
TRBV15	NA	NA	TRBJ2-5	TGTGCCACCAGCAGCGTACAGACTCAAGAGACCCAGTACTTC	CATSSVQTQETQYF
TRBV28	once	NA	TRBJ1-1	TGTGCCAGCAGTTCAGGGAGCTCGAACACTGAAGCTTTCTTT	CASSSGSSNTEAFF
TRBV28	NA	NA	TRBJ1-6	TGTGCCAGCAGTTTAGGCGGTCAAAGGGAAGGTAATTCACCCCTCCACTTT	CASSLGGQREGNSPLHF
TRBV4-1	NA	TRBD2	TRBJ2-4	TGCGCCAGCAGCCAATCCTCGGGGGGGGGCCAAAACATTCAGTACTTC	CASSQSSGGGQNIQYF
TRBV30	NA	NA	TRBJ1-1	TGTGCCTGGAGTGTAGCACAAGAAGCTTTCTTT	CAWSVAQEAFF
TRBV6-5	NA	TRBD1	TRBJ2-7	TGTGCCAGCCAGACAGGGTTCGAGCAGTACTTC	CASQTGFEQYF
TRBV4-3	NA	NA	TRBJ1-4	TGCGCCAGCAGCCAAGATACGAGGAGGGCTAATGAAAAACTGTTTTTT	CASSQDTRRANEKLFF
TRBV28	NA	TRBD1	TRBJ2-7	TGTGCCAGCACTTCAGAGGACAGGGGATACGAGCAGTACTTC	CASTSEDRGYEQYF
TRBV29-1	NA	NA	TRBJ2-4	TGCAGCGCCCGGCGGGAAAACATTCAGTACTTC	CSARRENIQYF
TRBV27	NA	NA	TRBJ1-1	TGTGCCAGCAGTTTTGTAGGAACAGGGACTGAAGCTTTCTTT	CASSFVGTGTEAFF
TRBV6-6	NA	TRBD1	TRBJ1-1	TGTGCCAGCAACCAGCAGGGGGCGGAGACTGAAGCTTTCTTT	CASNQQGAETEAFF
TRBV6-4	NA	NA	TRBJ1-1	TGTGCCAGCAGTGACGAGGCGAACACTGAAGCTTTCTTT	CASSDEANTEAFF
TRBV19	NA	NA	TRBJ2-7	TGTGCCAGTAGTATGCCTAAGGAGGTGGGGGGAGGATACGAGCAGTACTTC	CASSMPKEVGGGYEQYF
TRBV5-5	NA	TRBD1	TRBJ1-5	TGTGCCAGCAGCTTGGGGGACAGGGGGACCGTTTATAGCAATCAGCCCCAGCATTTT	CASSLGDRGTVYSNQPQHF
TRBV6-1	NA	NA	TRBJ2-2	TGTGCCAGCAGTGAACGACAAGTAAGGGAGCTGTTTTTT	CASSERQVRELFF
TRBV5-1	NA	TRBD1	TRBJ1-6	TGCGCCAGCAGCTCCCCCCAGGGGGACTCCTATAATTCACCCCTCCACTTT	CASSSPQGDSYNSPLHF
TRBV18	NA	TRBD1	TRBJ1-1	TGTGCCAGCTCCCCGGCCGACAGGGCCGATTTTGAAGCTTTCTTT	CASSPADRADFEAFF
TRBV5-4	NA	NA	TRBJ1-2	TGTGCCAGCAGCCAAGACCGCTACTATGGCTACACCTTC	CASSQDRYYGYTF
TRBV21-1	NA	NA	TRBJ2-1	TGTGCCAGCAGCAAAGTCAGGGACCCCCAGTTCTTC	CASSKVRDPQFF
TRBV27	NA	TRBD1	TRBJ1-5	TGTGCCAGCAGTTCCTGGACAGGGAACAATCAGCCCCAGCATTTT	CASSSWTGNNQPQHF
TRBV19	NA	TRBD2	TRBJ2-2	TGTGCCAGTAGTATAGAACTAGCGGTGAACACCGGGGAGCTGTTTTTT	CASSIELAVNTGELFF
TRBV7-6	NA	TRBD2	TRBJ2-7	TGTGCCAGCAGCCGGACTAGCGGGAGCTACGAGCAGTACTTC	CASSRTSGSYEQYF
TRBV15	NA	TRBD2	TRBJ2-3	TGTGCCACCAGCAGAGGACCGAGCGGGGGGGCGAATACGCAGTATTTT	CATSRGPSGGANTQYF
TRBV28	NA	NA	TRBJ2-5	TGTGCCAGCAGTTCCGGGACGACTACAATGGGGGAGACCCAGTACTTC	CASSSGTTTMGETQYF
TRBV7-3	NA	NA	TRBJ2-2	TGTGCCAGCAGCTTAAGCGGGAACACCGGGGAGCTGTTTTTT	CASSLSGNTGELFF
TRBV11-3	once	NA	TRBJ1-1	TGTGCCAGCAGCTTCTCCCGGATGAACACTGAAGCTTTCTTT	CASSFSRMNTEAFF
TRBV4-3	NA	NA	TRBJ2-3	TGCGCCAGCAGCCAAGACGGCAGGGGATTGGACCTTTCTAGCACAGATACGCAGTATTTT	CASSQDGRGLDLSSTDTQYF
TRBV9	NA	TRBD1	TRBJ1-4	TGTGCCAGCAGCGTCACGACAGGGGTTAATGAAAAACTGTTTTTT	CASSVTTGVNEKLFF
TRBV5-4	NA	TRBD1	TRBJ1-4	TGTGCCAGCAGCACTGACAGGGGAACCGCAACTAATGAAAAACTGTTTTTT	CASSTDRGTATNEKLFF
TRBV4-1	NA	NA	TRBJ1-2	TGCGCCAGCAGCCAAGCTGGTTTCTATGGCTACACCTTC	CASSQAGFYGYTF
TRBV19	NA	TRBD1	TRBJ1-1	TGTGCCAGTAGTATAGACAGGGGGTCGAACACTGAAGCTTTCTTT	CASSIDRGSNTEAFF
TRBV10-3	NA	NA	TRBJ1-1	TGTGCCATCACCCCCAGGGTGAACACTGAAGCTTTCTTT	CAITPRVNTEAFF